Each of the 15 T cell receptor beta chains below was sequenced from the same sample in a study of blood T cells in healthy people across ages. The second PCR ran about 6 to 12 cycles with a sample-barcoded 5' primer and J-beta primers. Each CDR3 protein gets one entry after TCRdb re-called the 5' RACE reads with MiXCR. The data hold more than 750,000 distinct CDR3 sequences, with roughly 29% observed a single time. This sample also appeared in a second study, on T cells of mothers and their children.

Input material: blood. The receptors derive from a woman in her thirties or forties in good health.

In the case of this clonotype: A read error is possible here, since a much larger clone lies one base away. The chain employs TRBV20-1 and TRBJ2-1; unclear D gene. This CDR3 is 12 amino acids long. Germline values: CDR1 DFQATT, CDR2 SNEGSKA (reference sequence). V was clipped by 2 bases and J by 8 bases, with 10 bases between them. The CDR3 loop reads CSARYDWDEQFF. The CDR3 DNA follows: TGCAGTGCTAGATACGACTGGGATGAGCAGTTCTTC.

V and J are TRBV7-6 and TRBJ2-2; 8 bases align to TRBD1. The CDR3 covers 16 residues. V lost 5 bases to trimming and J lost 6 bases; unmatched junction nucleotides: 11. Germline-derived CDR1 and CDR2 are SGHVS and FNYEAQ. The CDR3 spells CASSTPRQGKSGELFF. The CDR3 coding sequence is TGTGCCAGCAGCACCCCCAGACAGGGGAAGTCCGGGGAGCTGTTTTTT.

Worth noting for this clonotype: A much larger clone differs by one base, so this may be a read error. The chain uses TRBV10-3 and TRBJ2-5, with 11 bases that match TRBD1. Matching the DNA end better, TRBJ2-7 makes the J call doubtful. This CDR3 has 17 amino acids. Looked up from germline, CDR1 is ENHRY and CDR2 is SYGVKD. The CDR3 loop is CAIRKLGTGGVRHEQYF. Here the CDR3 DNA reads TGTGCCATCAGGAAATTAGGGACAGGGGGGGTACGACACGAGCAGTACTTC.

With respect to this clonotype: One end of the junction does not line up with germline, which may come from a read error. The chain links TRBV7-3 to TRBJ1-1; D gene ambiguous. The CDR3 runs to 12 residues. The V gene's germline CDR1 is SGHTA and CDR2 FQGTGA. For the CDR3, the DNA is TGTGCCAGCAGCATAACCGGTCTTGAAGCTTTCTTT. Encoded protein: CASSITGLEAFF.

This clonotype showed up just once. A read error may account for a junction end that differs from germline. The V gene is TRBV28, the J gene TRBJ2-5, with D perhaps TRBD1 (6 bases). The DNA matches TRBJ2-7 better at its end, which makes the J call doubtful. CDR3 length: 13 amino acids. Per germline, CDR1 MDHEN and CDR2 SYDVKM. Here the CDR3 reads CVSKTGLLYEQYF. As DNA, the CDR3 is TGTGTCAGCAAGACAGGACTCTTATACGAGCAGTACTTC.

In the case of this clonotype: A much larger clone differs by one base, so this may be a read error. This chain connects TRBV11-2 to TRBJ2-7, with D possibly matching TRBD2 (6 bases). CDR1 and CDR2 (germline): SGHAT, FQNNGV. The CDR3 runs 15 residues. Written as DNA, the CDR3 is TGTGCCAACAGCTTAGCGGATGAGGGCTACTACGAGCAGTACTTC. Amino acid sequence: CANSLADEGYYEQYF.

A single count supports this clonotype. This chain joins TRBV29-1 and TRBJ2-7; D is ambiguous. This CDR3 is 12 amino acids long. The ends were cut back, 7 bases at V and 2 bases at J, with 12 bases in the middle. The germline V gene has CDR1 SQVTM and CDR2 ANQGSEA. CDR3 residues: CSAHDHPYEQYF. CDR3 coding DNA: TGCAGCGCACACGACCACCCCTACGAGCAGTACTTC.

This clonotype was recorded at least ten times. This rearrangement joins TRBV27 to TRBJ2-7; D gene unclear. This CDR3 has 15 residues. Germline lookup yields CDR1 MNHEY and CDR2 SMNVEV (reference sequence). The V end was cut by 0 bases, the J end by 2 bases, with 11 bases between. The CDR3 here is CASSLSGRHTYEQYF. The CDR3 DNA follows: TGTGCCAGCAGTTTATCTGGTAGACATACCTACGAGCAGTACTTC.

This clonotype turned up a few times. The V and J genes are TRBV6-5 and TRBJ2-3; 7 nucleotides agree with TRBD2. With V trimmed by 0 bases and J by 2 bases, 5 bases remained unmatched. Germline lookup yields CDR1 MNHEY and CDR2 SVGAGI. This CDR3 spans 16 amino acids. CDR3 bases: TGTGCCAGCAGTTACTCGGGGCTAGCGGACACAGATACGCAGTATTTT. Its translation: CASSYSGLADTDTQYF.

This clonotype was observed once. The chain combines TRBV6-1 with TRBJ2-5; TRBD2 aligns across 9 bases. The J call may be mistaken, given a closer DNA end match to TRBJ2-7. CDR3 length equals 18 residues. Germline-derived CDR1 and CDR2 are MNHNS and SASEGT. CDR3 in amino acids: CASSPGLARTDSSYEQYF. Written as DNA, the CDR3 is TGTGCCAGCAGTCCGGGACTAGCCCGCACGGATAGCTCCTACGAGCAGTACTTC.

For this clonotype: A read error may explain this, as a much larger clone is one base away. This sequence joins TRBV10-3 and TRBJ1-1; D unresolved. Germline values: CDR1 ENHRY, CDR2 SYGVKD. Trimming took off 4 bases at V and 1 base at J, with 10 bases between the two ends. This CDR3 spans 14 amino acids. The CDR3 loop reads CAISAAQPNTEAFF. Here the CDR3 DNA reads TGTGCCATCAGTGCGGCACAGCCGAACACTGAAGCTTTCTTT.

The V gene is TRBV7-2, the J gene TRBJ2-7; the match to TRBD1 covers 10 bases. CDR3 length: 16 amino acids. Losses at the gene ends were 1 base for V and 3 bases for J; bases not matched to a gene: 6. Germline V gene sequence: CDR1 SGHTA, CDR2 FQGNSA. Here the CDR3 DNA reads TGTGCCAGCAGCTTAGTAGCGGGACAGGGGTACTACGAGCAGTACTTC. Its protein is CASSLVAGQGYYEQYF.

This clonotype showed up many times. V usage is TRBV18 and J usage is TRBJ2-1; 9 nucleotides align to TRBD1. CDR3 size: 16 residues. The junction had 7 bases not matched to a gene; V was cut back by 1 base and J by 6 bases. Germline CDR1 reads KGHSH; CDR2 reads LQKENI. CDR3 region: CASSPLRTGAGNEQFF. In DNA form, the CDR3 reads TGTGCCAGCTCACCACTTAGGACAGGGGCAGGCAATGAGCAGTTCTTC.

V is TRBV5-1 and J is TRBJ2-3; perhaps TRBD1 as D (5 bases). Germline CDR1 reads SGHRS; CDR2 reads YFSETQ. Trimming shortened V by 8 bases and J by 3 bases, and 16 bases separated the two germline ends. The CDR3 extends over 14 amino acids. The DNA for the CDR3 is TGCGCCAGTAGGGGAAGCTTCAATACAGATACGCAGTATTTT. Translating it yields CASRGSFNTDTQYF.

This clonotype was detected only a few times. V usage is TRBV4-1 and J usage is TRBJ1-1; possibly TRBD1 for D (5 bases). The CDR3 runs 18 residues. Trimming cost V 0 bases and J 3 bases, with 20 bases left between them. Per the germline V gene, CDR1 is MGHRA and CDR2 is YSYEKL. The CDR3 DNA reads as TGCGCCAGCAGCCAAGACCCAGGGAGGGCCCGATCGGACACTGAAGCTTTCTTT. Protein product: CASSQDPGRARSDTEAFF.